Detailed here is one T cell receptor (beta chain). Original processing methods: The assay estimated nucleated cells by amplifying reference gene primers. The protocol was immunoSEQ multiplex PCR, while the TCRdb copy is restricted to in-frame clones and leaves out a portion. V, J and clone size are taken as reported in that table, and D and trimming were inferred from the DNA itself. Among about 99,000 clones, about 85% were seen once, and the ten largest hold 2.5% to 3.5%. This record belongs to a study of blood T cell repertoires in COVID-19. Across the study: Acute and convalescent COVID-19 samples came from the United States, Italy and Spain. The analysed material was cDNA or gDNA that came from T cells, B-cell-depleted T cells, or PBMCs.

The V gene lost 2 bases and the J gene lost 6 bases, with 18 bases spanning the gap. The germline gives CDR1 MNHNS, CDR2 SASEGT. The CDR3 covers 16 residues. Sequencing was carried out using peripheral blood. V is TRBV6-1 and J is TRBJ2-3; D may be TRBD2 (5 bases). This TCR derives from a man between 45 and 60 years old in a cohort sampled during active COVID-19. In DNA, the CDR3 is TGTGCCAGCAGTGAAAGCCGCTCGTCCAGGAGGGATACGCAGTATTTT. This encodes CASSESRSSRRDTQYF.